This TCR beta chain was sequenced for a study of blood T cell repertoires in COVID-19. V shed 4 bases and J shed 4 bases, with 14 bases lying between them. This CDR3 region has 15 residues. Per germline, CDR1 MGHDK and CDR2 SYGVNS. Profiled with immunoSEQ multiplex PCR; TCRdb holds only in-frame clones, not every one. The data contain 140,000 to 150,000 clones, almost 85% of them singletons. The TCR comes from a woman in her fifties or sixties with acute COVID-19. The rearrangement links TRBV25-1 to TRBJ1-5, with D possibly TRBD1 on 5 matching bases. The sample comprised PBMCs or T cells enriched from blood (not recorded which). The CDR3 DNA is TGTGCCAGCAGTGTTGCCGGGGGTCCAAATCAGCCCCAGCATTTT. It is translated as CASSVAGGPNQPQHF.